This passage covers 21 T cell receptor beta chains from one sample sequenced in a study of T cells in Graves' hyperthyroidism and ophthalmopathy. From RNA transcripts, TCR beta CDR3 regions were amplified. Primed by the HTBI set, a first-round RT-PCR was run on the TCR CDR3. TCRdb ran MiXCR on the multiplex PCR reads and lists one entry per CDR3 protein. The table shows 500,000 to 650,000 distinct CDR3 sequences, with 11% to 15% occurring only once. Sequencing input: blood. These receptor sequences come from a woman in her forties with Graves' hyperthyroidism.

This clonotype has a handful of counts. The rearrangement uses TRBV5-1 and TRBJ2-7, with D possibly called TRBD1 or TRBD2 (5 bases each). The CDR3 sequence is 13 residues long. V gave up 5 bases and J gave up 3 bases, with 12 bases separating them. Germline lookup yields CDR1 SGHRS and CDR2 YFSETQ. The CDR3 bases are TGCGCCAGCAGACGGGACGGCTTCTACGAGCAGTACTTC. Residues: CASRRDGFYEQYF. The full variable domain, in which reference TRBV5-1 and TRBJ2-7 provide the parts outside the CDR3, is KAGVTQTPRYLIKTRGQQVTLSCSPISGHRSVSWYQQTPGQGLQFLFEYFSETQRNKGNFPGRFSGRQFSNSRSEMNVSTLELGDSALYLCASRRDGFYEQYFGPGTRLTVT.

The CDR3 is CASSTEHSYEQYF. CDR3 bases: TGCGCCAGCAGCACTGAGCACTCCTACGAGCAGTACTTC. The chain combines TRBV5-1 with TRBJ2-7, with D hard to call. CDR1 SGHRS and CDR2 YFSETQ come from the germline V gene. The V and J ends lost 4 bases and 0 bases respectively, with 8 bases between them. CDR3 length: 13 residues.

This chain connects TRBV6-2 or TRBV6-3 to TRBJ2-1, with D perhaps given as TRBD1 or TRBD2 (6 bases each). The V gene's germline CDR1 is MNHEY and CDR2 SVGEGT. Between the trimmed V and J ends, which lost 4 bases and 0 bases, there was a span of 13 bases. The CDR3 is 16 amino acids. The CDR3 bases are TGTGCCAGCAGTTTTACAGGAGGGGGCTCCTACAATGAGCAGTTCTTC. Its translation: CASSFTGGGSYNEQFF.

This clonotype was detected ten times or more. V usage is TRBV5-5 and J usage is TRBJ2-7; 9 bases are shared with TRBD2. V gave up 0 bases and J gave up 4 bases; unmatched junction bases: 2. This CDR3 comprises 14 residues. The germline V gene has CDR1 SGHKS and CDR2 YYEKEE (reference sequence). The CDR3 reads CASSLEREAYEQYF. CDR3 DNA: TGTGCCAGCAGCTTGGAGCGGGAGGCATACGAGCAGTACTTC.

This chain links TRBV11-2 with TRBJ2-7, with 10 bases matching TRBD2. V trimming: 4 bases; J trimming: 6 bases; junction bases outside the gene matches: 15. The CDR3 totals 17 residues. CDR1 is SGHAT and CDR2 is FQNNGV in the germline V gene. CDR3 sequence reads: CASSSRPTAGGPAEQYF. CDR3 bases: TGTGCCAGCAGCTCGAGGCCCACAGCGGGAGGGCCGGCCGAGCAGTACTTC.

Only a few counts were recorded for this clonotype. The rearrangement joins TRBV6-1 to TRBJ2-1; D unresolved. The CDR3 is 13 amino acids. Trimming cost V 8 bases and J 9 bases, with 17 bases left between them. Germline V gene lookup returns CDR1 MNHNS and CDR2 SASEGT. The CDR3 sequence is CASAVETWGEQFF. CDR3 DNA sequence: TGTGCCAGCGCAGTGGAGACCTGGGGTGAGCAGTTCTTC.

As concerns this clonotype: A much bigger clone sits one base away, suggesting this may be a read error. This rearrangement joins TRBV11-2 to TRBJ2-7, with 7 nucleotides matching TRBD2. With 5 bases clipped from V and 4 bases from J, the junction kept 11 bases outside the gene matches. Per the germline V gene, CDR1 is SGHAT and CDR2 is FQNNGV. This CDR3 is built from 15 residues. In DNA form, the CDR3 reads TGTGCCAGCAGCCTTGCTAGAGCGGGACCTTACGAGCAGTACTTC. Protein product: CASSLARAGPYEQYF.

For this clonotype: Mismatch with germline at one junction end may stem from a read error. V usage is TRBV30 and J usage is TRBJ2-1; 11 bases fit TRBD2. CDR3 length equals 13 residues. Germline loops: CDR1 GTSNPN, CDR2 SVGIG (reference sequence). Here the CDR3 DNA reads TGTGCTTCCGGGGTAGCGGGAGGGCCGAGTTTGATCTTC. Translating gives CASGVAGGPSLIF.

This clonotype was counted at least ten times. The V gene is TRBV6-1, the J gene TRBJ2-5; no firm D call. This CDR3 is 13 amino acids long. Germline CDR1 is MNHNS and CDR2 is SASEGT. Deletions cut 8 bases from V and 2 bases from J, with 12 bases between. The CDR3 nucleotides are TGTGCCAGCGGCATGGTTGGACAAGAGACCCAGTACTTC. Translated: CASGMVGQETQYF.

This clonotype was seen ten or more times. The chain combines TRBV18 with TRBJ2-1, with D hard to call. The CDR3 totals 13 residues. Germline V gene sequence: CDR1 KGHSH, CDR2 LQKENI. Trimming stripped 0 bases from V and 7 bases from J, with 7 bases between. The CDR3 coding sequence is TGTGCCAGCTCACCACCCATAGCAAATGAGCAGTTCTTC. This translates into CASSPPIANEQFF.

The sample holds many counts of this clonotype. The rearrangement joins TRBV7-3 to TRBJ2-1; TRBD1 is a possible D gene (6 bases). There are 15 residues in the CDR3. CDR1 is SGHTA and CDR2 is FQGTGA in the germline V gene. The ends were cut back, 7 bases at V and 2 bases at J, with 15 bases in the middle. CDR3 nucleotide sequence: TGTGCCAGCACCCTAGGGGGTTTCCCCTACAATGAGCAGTTCTTC. Its translation: CASTLGGFPYNEQFF.

This clonotype was picked up a small number of times. The V call is TRBV20-1, the J call TRBJ2-6; a weak D match, TRBD1 (6 bases). The V and J ends lost 1 base and 0 bases respectively, with 13 bases between them. Germline V gives CDR1 DFQATT, CDR2 SNEGSKA (reference sequence). The CDR3 runs 17 residues. This CDR3 reads CSARAGATLSGANVLTF. The CDR3 DNA follows: TGCAGTGCTAGAGCAGGGGCAACCCTCTCTGGGGCCAACGTCCTGACTTTC.

The sample holds many counts of this clonotype. The chain recombines TRBV7-2 with TRBJ2-7; 10 bases map to TRBD2. CDR1 SGHTA and CDR2 FQGNSA come from the germline V gene. Trimming took 1 base from V and 4 from J; bases not matched to a gene: 7. This CDR3 contains 16 residues. CDR3 sequence reads: CASSLDWTSGKYEQYF. The CDR3 DNA reads as TGTGCCAGCAGCTTAGACTGGACTAGCGGAAAATACGAGCAGTACTTC.

This clonotype has ten or more counts. The chain recombines TRBV20-1 with TRBJ1-2; D remains ambiguous. CDR3 length equals 12 residues. Trimming took off 0 bases at V and 4 bases at J, with 6 bases between the two ends. Germline V gene lookup returns CDR1 DFQATT and CDR2 SNEGSKA (reference sequence). The CDR3 region is CSARDGVYGYTF. In DNA form, the CDR3 reads TGCAGTGCTAGAGATGGAGTCTATGGCTACACCTTC.

The V call is TRBV5-1, the J call TRBJ2-7, with TRBD1 matching over 8 bases. The CDR3 is made up of 15 amino acids. Germline lookup yields CDR1 SGHRS and CDR2 YFSETQ. Unmatched junction bases numbered 10, after V lost 2 bases and J lost 6 bases. The CDR3 coding sequence is TGCGCCAGCAGCTTATCAGGACAGGGCCTTAGCGAGCAGTACTTC. Translating gives CASSLSGQGLSEQYF.

This clonotype was recorded at least ten times. Written as DNA, the CDR3 is TGTGCCAGCGGACAGGGGTGGAACACCGGGGAGCTGTTTTTT. It translates to CASGQGWNTGELFF. The chain is built from TRBV2 and TRBJ2-2; 9 positions agree with TRBD1. The CDR3 covers 14 residues. Germline CDR1 reads SNHLY; CDR2 reads FYNNEI. J lost 1 base, V lost 8 bases, and 2 bases had no gene match. The full variable domain, with the rest looked up from reference TRBV2 and TRBJ2-2, is EPEVTQTPSHQVTQMGQEVILRCVPISNHLYFYWYRQILGQKVEFLVSFYNNEISEKSEIFDDQFSVERPDGSNFTLKIRSTKLEDSAMYFCASGQGWNTGELFFGEGSRLTVL.

V is TRBV7-3 and J is TRBJ2-1; TRBD2 agrees at 10 bases. The CDR3 is made up of 17 amino acids. Germline loops: CDR1 SGHTA, CDR2 FQGTGA. V lost 5 bases to trimming and J lost 4 bases; unmatched junction nucleotides: 11. CDR3 amino acids: CASSPGGTSEAYNEQFF. The CDR3 DNA reads as TGTGCCAGCAGCCCAGGGGGGACTAGCGAGGCGTACAATGAGCAGTTCTTC.

This clonotype was observed a handful of times. The chain joins TRBV20-1 to TRBJ2-7; D could derive from TRBD1 or TRBD2 (7 bases each). V shed 0 bases and J shed 5 bases, with 20 bases lying between them. The CDR3 consists of 16 residues. Germline V CDR1 and CDR2: DFQATT, SNEGSKA (reference sequence). This CDR3 is CSARDHVEGGGDEQYF. The CDR3 coding sequence is TGCAGTGCTAGAGATCACGTGGAGGGAGGGGGCGACGAGCAGTACTTC.

This clonotype was seen ten or more times. The junction does not match germline at one end; this may be a read error. The J gene is TRBJ2-2, the V gene TRBV7-6; D may be TRBD1 (6 bases). The CDR3 consists of 14 residues. The V gene's germline CDR1 is SGHVS and CDR2 FNYEAQ. Here the CDR3 DNA reads TGTGCCAGCAACTTAGGGGGAGTCACCGGGGAGCTGTTTTTT. Encoded protein: CASNLGGVTGELFF.

The chain uses TRBV7-2 and TRBJ2-3; 9 bases fit TRBD2. Germline V gives CDR1 SGHTA, CDR2 FQGNSA. V lost 1 base, J lost 0 bases, and 14 bases stayed unmatched. The CDR3 spans 20 residues. In DNA, the CDR3 is TGTGCCAGCAGCTTAGTCGCTAGCGGGATTGTGAAAGCTAGCACAGATACGCAGTATTTT. It yields the protein CASSLVASGIVKASTDTQYF.

The sample holds one count of this clonotype. The chain is built from TRBV15 and TRBJ2-7; D tentatively reads TRBD1 or TRBD2 (5 bases each). This CDR3 comprises 14 residues. Trimming pared 3 bases from V and 2 bases from J, leaving 11 bases between. Germline values: CDR1 LNHNV, CDR2 YYDKDF (reference sequence). The CDR3 DNA is TGTGCCACCAGCAGTGCCCGGGGCCCCTACGAGCAGTACTTC. As protein: CATSSARGPYEQYF. The full variable domain, in which reference TRBV15 and TRBJ2-7 provide the parts outside the CDR3, is DAMVIQNPRYQVTQFGKPVTLSCSQTLNHNVMYWYQQKSSQAPKLLFHYYDKDFNNEADTPDNFQSRRPNTSFCFLDIRSPGLGDTAMYLCATSSARGPYEQYFGPGTRLTVT.